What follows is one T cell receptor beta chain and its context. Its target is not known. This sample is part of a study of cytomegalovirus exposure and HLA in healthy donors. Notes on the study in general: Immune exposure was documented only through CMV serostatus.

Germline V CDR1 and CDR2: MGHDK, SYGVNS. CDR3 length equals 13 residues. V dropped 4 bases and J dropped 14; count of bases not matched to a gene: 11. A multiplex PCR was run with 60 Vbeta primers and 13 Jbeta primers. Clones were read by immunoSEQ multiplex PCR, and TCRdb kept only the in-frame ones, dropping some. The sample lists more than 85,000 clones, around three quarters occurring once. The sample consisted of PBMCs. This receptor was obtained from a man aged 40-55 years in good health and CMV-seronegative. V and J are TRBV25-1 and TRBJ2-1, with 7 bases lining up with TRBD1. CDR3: CASSVKDRQLEFF. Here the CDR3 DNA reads TGTGCCAGCAGTGTAAAGGACAGGCAGTTAGAGTTCTTC.